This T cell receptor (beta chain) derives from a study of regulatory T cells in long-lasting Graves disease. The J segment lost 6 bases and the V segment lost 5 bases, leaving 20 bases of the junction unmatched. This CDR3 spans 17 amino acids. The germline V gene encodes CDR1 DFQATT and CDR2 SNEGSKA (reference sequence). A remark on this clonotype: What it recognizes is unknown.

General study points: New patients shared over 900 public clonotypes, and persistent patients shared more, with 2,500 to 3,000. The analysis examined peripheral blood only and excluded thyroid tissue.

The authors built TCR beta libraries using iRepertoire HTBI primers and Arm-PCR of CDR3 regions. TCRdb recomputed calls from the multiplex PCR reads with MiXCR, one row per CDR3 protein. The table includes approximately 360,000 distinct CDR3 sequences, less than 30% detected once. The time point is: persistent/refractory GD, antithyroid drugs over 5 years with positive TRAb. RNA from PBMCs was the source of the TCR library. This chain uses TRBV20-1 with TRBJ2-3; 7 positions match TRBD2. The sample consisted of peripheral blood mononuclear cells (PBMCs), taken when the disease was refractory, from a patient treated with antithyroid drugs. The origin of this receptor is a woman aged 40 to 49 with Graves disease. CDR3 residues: CSAPPTNGRPVLDTQYF. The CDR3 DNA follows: TGCAGTGCTCCCCCCACTAACGGGAGGCCCGTTTTGGATACGCAGTATTTT.